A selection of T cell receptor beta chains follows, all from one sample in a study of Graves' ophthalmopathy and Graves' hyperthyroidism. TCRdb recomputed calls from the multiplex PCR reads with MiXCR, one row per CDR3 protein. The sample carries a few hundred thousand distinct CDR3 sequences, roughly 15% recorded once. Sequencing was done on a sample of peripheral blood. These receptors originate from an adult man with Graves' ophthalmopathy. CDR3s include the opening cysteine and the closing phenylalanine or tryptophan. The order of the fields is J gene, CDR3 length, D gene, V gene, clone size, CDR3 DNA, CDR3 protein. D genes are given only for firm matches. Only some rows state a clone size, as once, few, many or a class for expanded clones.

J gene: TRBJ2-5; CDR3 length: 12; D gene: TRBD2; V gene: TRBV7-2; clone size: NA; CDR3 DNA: TGTGCCAGCAGCTTCAGCGGGGGCAGTCAGTACTTC; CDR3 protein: CASSFSGGSQYF
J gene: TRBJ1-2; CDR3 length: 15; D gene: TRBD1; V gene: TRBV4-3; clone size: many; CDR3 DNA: TGCGCCAGCAGCCAAGGGACAGGGGGATTTTTTGGCTACACCTTC; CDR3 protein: CASSQGTGGFFGYTF
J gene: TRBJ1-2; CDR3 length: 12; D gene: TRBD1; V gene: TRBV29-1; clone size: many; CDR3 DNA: TGCAGCGTTGCCGACAGGGCCCTGGGCTACACCTTC; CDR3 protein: CSVADRALGYTF
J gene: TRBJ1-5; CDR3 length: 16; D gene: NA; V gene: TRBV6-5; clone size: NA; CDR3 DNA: TGTGCCAGCAGTTACTCCTGGGTCAGGGGAAATCAGCCCCAGCCTTTT; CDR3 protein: CASSYSWVRGNQPQPF
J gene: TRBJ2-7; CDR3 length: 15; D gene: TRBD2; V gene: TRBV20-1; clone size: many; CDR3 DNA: TGCAGTGCTAGAGTCCCCAGCGGGGTGGCCTACGAGCAGTACTTC; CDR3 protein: CSARVPSGVAYEQYF
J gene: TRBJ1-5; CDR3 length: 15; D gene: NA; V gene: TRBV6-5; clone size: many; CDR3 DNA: TGTGCCAGCAGTTACTCGCCCTGGATCGATCAGCCCCAGCATTTT; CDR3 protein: CASSYSPWIDQPQHF
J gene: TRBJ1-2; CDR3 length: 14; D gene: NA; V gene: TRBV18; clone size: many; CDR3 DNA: TGTGCCAGCTCACCTTCAGGGGTCGAGTATGGCTACACCTTC; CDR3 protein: CASSPSGVEYGYTF
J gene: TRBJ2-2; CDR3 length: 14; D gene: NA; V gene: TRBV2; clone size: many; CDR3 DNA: TGTGCCAGCACGAACGGAAGGAACACCGGGGAGCTGTTTTTT; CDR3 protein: CASTNGRNTGELFF
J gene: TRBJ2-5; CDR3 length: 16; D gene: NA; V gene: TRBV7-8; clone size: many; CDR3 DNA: TGTGCCAGCAGCCCTAGTCTCGGGGACAACCAAGAGACCCAGTACTTC; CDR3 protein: CASSPSLGDNQETQYF
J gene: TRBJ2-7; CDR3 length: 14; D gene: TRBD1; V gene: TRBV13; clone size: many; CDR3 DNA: TGTGCCAGCAGCTCCTTGGACAGGGGGGGGGAGCAGTACTTC; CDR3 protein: CASSSLDRGGEQYF
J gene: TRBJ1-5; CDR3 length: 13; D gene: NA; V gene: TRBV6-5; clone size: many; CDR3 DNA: TGTGCCAGCAGTCTTCAGTGGGGTCAGCCCCAGCATTTT; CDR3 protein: CASSLQWGQPQHF
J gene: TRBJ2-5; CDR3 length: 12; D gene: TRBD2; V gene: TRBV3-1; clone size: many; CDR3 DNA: TGTGCCAGCAGGAGCGGGAGAGAGACCCAGTACTTC; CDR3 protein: CASRSGRETQYF
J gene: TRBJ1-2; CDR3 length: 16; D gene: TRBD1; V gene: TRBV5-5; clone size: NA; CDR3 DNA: TGTGCCAGCAGCTCCACAGTGGGGACAGGGCTTGAAGGCTACACCTTC; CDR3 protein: CASSSTVGTGLEGYTF
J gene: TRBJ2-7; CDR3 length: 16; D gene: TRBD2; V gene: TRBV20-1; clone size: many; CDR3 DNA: TGCAGTGCTAGTTCTCAATTCGGGAGGAACTCCTACGAGCAGTACTTC; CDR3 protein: CSASSQFGRNSYEQYF
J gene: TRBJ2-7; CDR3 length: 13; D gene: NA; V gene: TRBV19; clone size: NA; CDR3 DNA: TGTGCCAGTAGTATAGGCAACCTCGCCGAGCAGTACTTC; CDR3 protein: CASSIGNLAEQYF
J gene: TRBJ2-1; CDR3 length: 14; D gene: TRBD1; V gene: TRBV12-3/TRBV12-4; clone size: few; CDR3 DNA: TGTGCCAGCAGCACCGTGACAGGGTCCTACGAGCAGTTCTTC; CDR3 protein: CASSTVTGSYEQFF